This entry is about one T cell receptor (beta chain). What it binds is not known. It was across several immunoSEQ plates that each subset's genomic DNA was evenly split. Only in-frame clones appear in the TCRdb table, and some are missing; sequencing was by immunoSEQ multiplex PCR. The sample contains around 2.5 million clones, roughly 93% of which appear only once. The sample belongs to a study of shared clonotypes between healthy human individuals. The study's findings and limits: Clonotypes that were shared across a handful of donors made up approximately 5% of naive CD4 clonotypes.

The ends were cut back, 10 bases at V and 7 bases at J, with 23 bases in the middle. CDR3 length: 15 residues. The V gene's germline CDR1 is LNHDA and CDR2 SQIVND (reference sequence). The donors were adults (healthy and HIV-negative) with no recent acute infections or vaccinations. This rearrangement joins TRBV19 to TRBJ2-1; the D gene could be TRBD1 or TRBD2 (5 bases each). Sample: naive CD4+ T cells from PBMCs. Noted subset: CD45RA+ positively selected. The TCR sequence derives from a man between 18 and 29 years old in good health. Some clones in this sample may be carry-over from other donors' samples. The CDR3 sequence is CATSLKRLGRNEQFF. The DNA for the CDR3 is TGTGCCACCTCCCTCAAGCGGCTGGGGCGGAATGAGCAGTTCTTC.